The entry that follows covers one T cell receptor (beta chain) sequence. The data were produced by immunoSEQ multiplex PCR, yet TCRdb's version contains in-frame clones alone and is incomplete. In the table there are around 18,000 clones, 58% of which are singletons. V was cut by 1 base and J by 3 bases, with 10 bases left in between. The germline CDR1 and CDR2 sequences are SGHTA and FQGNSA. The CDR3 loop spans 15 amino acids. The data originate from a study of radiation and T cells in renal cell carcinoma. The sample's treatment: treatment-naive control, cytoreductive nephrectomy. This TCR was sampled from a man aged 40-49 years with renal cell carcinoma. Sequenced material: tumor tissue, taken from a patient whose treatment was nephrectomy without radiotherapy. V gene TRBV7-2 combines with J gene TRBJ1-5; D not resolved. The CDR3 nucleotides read TGTGCCAGCAGCTTAGTTCCCCGGGTCAATCAGCCCCAGCATTTT. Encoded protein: CASSLVPRVNQPQHF.